These T cell receptor beta chains were read from a single sample in a study of OX40 agonist ivuxolimab in advanced cancers. Method: immunoSEQ multiplex PCR; TCRdb's copy keeps in-frame clones and lacks some. Among 60,000 or so clones, around 84% were seen once, and the ten largest hold approximately 1%. The specimen comprised CD4+ or CD8+ T cells sorted from blood, sampled in a trial of the OX40 agonist ivuxolimab. These receptor sequences come from an adult with an advanced solid tumor such as melanoma, head and neck, liver or kidney cancer. The CDR3 runs from the conserved cysteine through the conserved F or W. The D gene is left open where the match is weak. The listing skips clone size in some rows; elsewhere it reads once, few, many or a size class.

size | D | J | V | CDR3 | DNA
NA | TRBD1 | TRBJ1-2 | TRBV6-5 | CASSYEYRGYGYTF | TGTGCCAGCAGTTACGAATACAGGGGTTATGGCTACACCTTC
NA | TRBD1 | TRBJ2-1 | TRBV5-4 | CASSRGQGGSYNEQFF | TGTGCCAGCAGCCGTGGACAGGGTGGCTCCTACAATGAGCAGTTCTTC
once | NA | TRBJ1-2 | TRBV5-1 | CASSLTQTAVKGYTF | TGCGCCAGCAGCTTAACACAGACCGCCGTGAAGGGCTACACCTTC
once | TRBD1 | TRBJ2-1 | TRBV18 | CASSSWTGPLSYNEQFF | TGTGCCAGCTCGAGCTGGACAGGGCCCCTTTCCTACAATGAGCAGTTCTTC
NA | TRBD2 | TRBJ2-1 | TRBV7-6 | CASSHALLAGGSEQFF | TGTGCCAGCAGCCACGCCCTACTAGCGGGGGGGTCTGAGCAGTTCTTC
NA | NA | TRBJ1-4 | TRBV15 | CATSRSRTLQGEKLFF | TGTGCCACCAGCAGATCAAGGACCTTACAGGGTGAAAAACTGTTTTTT
NA | NA | TRBJ1-4 | TRBV6-1 | CASSWGGGGNEKLFF | TGTGCCAGCAGCTGGGGCGGTGGGGGTAATGAAAAACTGTTTTTT
NA | TRBD2 | TRBJ2-3 | TRBV18 | CASSRTSGTDTQYF | TGTGCCAGCTCTCGGACTAGCGGCACAGATACGCAGTATTTT
NA | NA | TRBJ1-2 | TRBV18 | CASSPGTGVGYTF | TGTGCCAGCTCACCGGGCACTGGTGTAGGCTACACCTTC
once | TRBD2 | TRBJ2-5 | TRBV7-2 | CASTLSVLAGGQETQYF | TGTGCCAGCACCCTTAGTGTCCTAGCGGGGGGCCAAGAGACCCAGTACTTC
NA | TRBD2 | TRBJ2-7 | TRBV6-1 | CASSEGLAGGYEQYF | TGTGCCAGCAGTGAAGGACTAGCGGGGGGTTACGAGCAGTACTTC
NA | NA | TRBJ2-5 | TRBV7-2 | CASKSSLRGRETQYF | TGTGCCAGCAAAAGTTCCTTACGGGGCAGAGAGACCCAGTACTTC
NA | NA | TRBJ1-4 | TRBV7-9 | CASSTGSGNEKLFF | TGTGCCAGCAGCACAGGTTCTGGTAATGAAAAACTGTTTTTT
NA | TRBD1 | TRBJ1-3 | TRBV5-4 | CASSLAGTAGNTIYF | TGTGCCAGCAGCTTAGCCGGGACAGCTGGAAACACCATATATTTT
NA | NA | TRBJ1-3 | TRBV19 | CASKRAGQGNTIYF | TGTGCCAGTAAACGGGCAGGGCAAGGAAACACCATATATTTT
NA | NA | TRBJ1-1 | TRBV28 | CAHATFGGGAAAFF | TGTGCCCACGCCACTTTCGGGGGTGGTGCGGCAGCTTTCTTT
NA | TRBD1 | TRBJ1-5 | TRBV6-1 | CASSQGQGAHQPQHF | TGTGCCAGCAGTCAGGGACAGGGGGCGCATCAGCCCCAGCATTTT
NA | NA | TRBJ2-2 | TRBV7-2 | CASSQAGTYTGELFF | TGTGCCAGCAGCCAGGCGGGGACTTACACCGGGGAGCTGTTTTTT
NA | NA | TRBJ1-1 | TRBV21-1 | CASKTTGRTRYTEAFF | TGTGCCAGCAAAACGACAGGGAGGACAAGGTACACTGAAGCTTTCTTT
NA | NA | TRBJ1-1 | TRBV18 | CASSPPVRAEAFF | TGTGCCAGCTCACCACCTGTCCGTGCCGAAGCTTTCTTT
NA | NA | TRBJ2-5 | TRBV28 | CASSPRSSGPNQETQYF | TGTGCCAGCAGCCCCCGTAGTTCAGGGCCCAACCAAGAGACCCAGTACTTC
NA | NA | TRBJ2-3 | TRBV6-1 | CASTRDSPDTQYF | TGTGCCAGCACCAGAGACAGCCCAGATACGCAGTATTTT
NA | NA | TRBJ1-1 | TRBV20-1 | CSARYTEAFF | TGCAGTGCTAGGTACACTGAAGCTTTCTTT
NA | TRBD1 | TRBJ1-2 | TRBV5-1 | CASSEDRGLGGYTF | TGCGCCAGCAGCGAGGACAGGGGGCTCGGGGGCTACACCTTC